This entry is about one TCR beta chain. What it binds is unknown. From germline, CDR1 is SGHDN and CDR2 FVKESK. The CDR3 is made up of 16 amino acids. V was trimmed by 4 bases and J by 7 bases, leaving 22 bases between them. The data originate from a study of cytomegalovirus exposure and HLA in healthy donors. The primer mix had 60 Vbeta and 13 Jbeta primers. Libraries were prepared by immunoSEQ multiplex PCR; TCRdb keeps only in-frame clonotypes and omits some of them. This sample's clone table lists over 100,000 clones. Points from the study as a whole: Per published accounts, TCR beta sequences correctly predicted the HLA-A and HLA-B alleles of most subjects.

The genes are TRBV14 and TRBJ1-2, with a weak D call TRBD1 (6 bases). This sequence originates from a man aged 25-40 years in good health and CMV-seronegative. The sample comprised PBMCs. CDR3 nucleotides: TGTGCCAGCAGCCTTGTCCAAGGGACATTGGGGACTGGCTACACCTTC. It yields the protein CASSLVQGTLGTGYTF.